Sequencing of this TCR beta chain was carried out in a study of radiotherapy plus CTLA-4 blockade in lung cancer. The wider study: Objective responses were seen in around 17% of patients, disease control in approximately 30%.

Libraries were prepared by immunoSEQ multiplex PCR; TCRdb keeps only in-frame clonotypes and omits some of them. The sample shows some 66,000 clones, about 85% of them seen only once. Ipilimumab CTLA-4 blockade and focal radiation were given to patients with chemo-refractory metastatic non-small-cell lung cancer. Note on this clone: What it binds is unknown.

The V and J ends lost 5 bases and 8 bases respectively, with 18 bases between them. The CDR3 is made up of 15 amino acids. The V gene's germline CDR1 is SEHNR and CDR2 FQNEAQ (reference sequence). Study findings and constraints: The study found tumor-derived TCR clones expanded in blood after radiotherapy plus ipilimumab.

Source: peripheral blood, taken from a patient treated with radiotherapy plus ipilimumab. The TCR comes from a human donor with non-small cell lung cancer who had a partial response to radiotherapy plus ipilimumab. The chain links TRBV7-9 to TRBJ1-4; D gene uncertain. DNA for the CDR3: TGTGCCAGCAGCCCACCGGCCTCCGGAGGGGAAAAACTGTTTTTT. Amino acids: CASSPPASGGEKLFF.